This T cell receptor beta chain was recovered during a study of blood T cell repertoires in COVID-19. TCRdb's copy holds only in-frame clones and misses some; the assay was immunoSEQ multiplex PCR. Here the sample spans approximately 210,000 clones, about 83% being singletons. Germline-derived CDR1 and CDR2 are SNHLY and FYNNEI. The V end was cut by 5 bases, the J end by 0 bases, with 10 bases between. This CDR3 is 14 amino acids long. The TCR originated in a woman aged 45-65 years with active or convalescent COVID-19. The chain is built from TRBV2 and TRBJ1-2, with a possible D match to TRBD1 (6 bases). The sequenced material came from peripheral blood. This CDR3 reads CASSKDSTNYGYTF. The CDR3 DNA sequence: TGTGCCAGCAGTAAGGACAGCACTAACTATGGCTACACCTTC.